The sequence of this TCR beta chain was determined in a study of blood T cells in healthy people across ages. Then a second PCR, running roughly 7 to 11 cycles, was carried out with a sample-barcoded 5' primer and a J-beta primer mix. Using its own MiXCR run on the 5' RACE reads, TCRdb lists one record per CDR3 protein. Seen here are roughly 800,000 distinct CDR3 sequences, roughly 53% observed once, and the top ten hold roughly 37%. The V end was cut by 5 bases, the J end by 8 bases, with 12 bases between. The CDR3 is 12 residues long. Germline CDR1 reads DFQATT; CDR2 reads SNEGSKA (reference sequence).

V and J are TRBV20-1 and TRBJ1-4; D is undetermined. This clonotype originated in a man aged 80 or over in good health. Sequencing input: blood. The CDR3 loop is CSAPGPEEKLFF. CDR3 sequence (DNA): TGCAGTGCTCCAGGACCGGAGGAAAAACTGTTTTTT.